A selection of T cell receptor beta chains follows, all from one sample in a study of T cells in tuberculosis. Profiling relied on immunoSEQ multiplex PCR, and the TCRdb table lists in-frame clones only, not all of them. The data hold 23,000 or so clones, with roughly 95% observed a single time. The sequencing input was PBMCs. These receptors originate from a donor between 10 and 35 years old with latent tuberculosis or without tuberculosis infection. The CDR3 runs from the conserved cysteine through the conserved F or W. D genes are given only for firm matches. Clone size, where shown, is once, few, many, or a class for clones that have expanded.

clone_size,v_call,d_call,j_call,cdr3_aa,cdr3_nt
NA,TRBV4-2,NA,TRBJ1-3,CASSQEGREGSGNTIYF,TGTGCCAGCAGCCAAGAAGGCAGGGAGGGATCTGGAAACACCATATATTTT
NA,TRBV9,TRBD1,TRBJ2-5,CASSGLTGSQETQYF,TGTGCCAGCAGCGGACTGACAGGGTCCCAAGAGACCCAGTACTTC
NA,TRBV5-4,NA,TRBJ1-1,CASSLVAGITEAFF,TGTGCCAGCAGCTTGGTGGCAGGAATCACTGAAGCTTTCTTT
NA,TRBV6-5,TRBD1,TRBJ1-1,CASTRQGGTEAFF,TGTGCCAGCACCAGACAGGGTGGGACTGAAGCTTTCTTT
NA,TRBV7-6,NA,TRBJ1-2,CASRDSRRDYGYTF,TGTGCCAGCAGGGACAGTCGGAGAGACTATGGCTACACCTTC
NA,TRBV10-2,NA,TRBJ1-5,CASRNEGPQPQHF,TGCGCCAGCAGGAACGAGGGCCCTCAGCCCCAGCATTTT
NA,TRBV2,NA,TRBJ1-2,CASRGAPNYGYTF,TGTGCCAGCAGAGGAGCGCCAAACTATGGCTACACCTTC
NA,TRBV30,TRBD1,TRBJ1-2,CAWSSDRGRGGYTF,TGTGCCTGGAGTTCGGACAGGGGGCGAGGAGGCTACACCTTC
NA,TRBV4-1,NA,TRBJ1-1,CASSQEWPEAFF,TGCGCCAGCAGCCAAGAGTGGCCCGAAGCTTTCTTT
NA,TRBV29-1,NA,TRBJ1-4,CSVGTSRGTNEKLFF,TGCAGCGTTGGTACTTCTAGGGGAACTAATGAAAAACTGTTTTTT
NA,TRBV28,NA,TRBJ2-1,CASSGGGSEQFF,TGTGCCAGCAGTGGAGGGGGCAGTGAGCAGTTCTTC
once,TRBV9,NA,TRBJ2-2,CASSVFGKGVGETGELFF,TGTGCCAGCAGCGTATTTGGCAAAGGCGTGGGAGAGACCGGGGAGCTGTTTTTT
NA,TRBV11-1,NA,TRBJ1-2,CASSLGGGYGYTF,TGTGCCAGCAGCTTAGGAGGGGGCTATGGCTACACCTTC
NA,TRBV7-6,NA,TRBJ2-6,CASSSTLSTGANVLTF,TGTGCCAGCAGCTCCACACTATCCACTGGGGCCAACGTCCTGACTTTC
NA,TRBV10-3,NA,TRBJ2-4,CAISLDGAKNIQYF,TGTGCCATCAGCCTAGACGGAGCCAAAAACATTCAGTACTTC
NA,TRBV29-1,NA,TRBJ1-1,CSVAAGVTEAFF,TGCAGCGTTGCGGCGGGGGTTACTGAAGCTTTCTTT
NA,TRBV18,TRBD1,TRBJ1-1,CASSPPPGGLTEAFF,TGTGCCAGCTCACCACCGCCAGGGGGTCTCACTGAAGCTTTCTTT
once,TRBV30,TRBD1,TRBJ2-7,CAWSQTGSHEQYF,TGTGCCTGGAGCCAGACAGGGTCCCACGAGCAGTACTTC
NA,TRBV2,TRBD1,TRBJ1-3,CASSFTHPQGAQFAIYF,TGTGCCAGCAGTTTTACTCACCCTCAGGGGGCACAGTTTGCCATATATTTT
NA,TRBV5-1,NA,TRBJ2-6,CASSLQTAGANVLTF,TGCGCCAGCAGCTTGCAGACAGCTGGGGCCAACGTCCTGACTTTC
once,TRBV7-9,NA,TRBJ2-3,CASSLSPGSGWSTDTQYF,TGTGCCAGCAGCTTAAGCCCGGGGTCCGGCTGGAGCACAGATACGCAGTATTTT
NA,TRBV19,NA,TRBJ1-3,CASSSVAGSGNTIYF,TGTGCCAGTAGTTCCGTCGCGGGGTCCGGAAACACCATATATTTT
NA,TRBV27,TRBD1,TRBJ1-5,CASSPDRGNQPQHF,TGTGCCAGCAGTCCAGACAGGGGCAATCAGCCCCAGCATTTT
NA,TRBV5-1,TRBD1,TRBJ1-1,CASSPRTGSNTEAFF,TGCGCCAGCAGCCCCAGGACAGGGTCGAACACTGAAGCTTTCTTT
NA,TRBV14,NA,TRBJ1-2,CASSQGPGGGYTF,TGTGCCAGCAGCCAGGGTCCGGGGGGTGGCTACACCTTC
NA,TRBV4-1,TRBD2,TRBJ2-6,CASSQEVLGTTGANVLTF,TGCGCCAGCAGCCAAGAAGTACTCGGGACTACTGGGGCCAACGTCCTGACTTTC
NA,TRBV2,NA,TRBJ1-1,CASKQGRGTEAFF,TGTGCCAGCAAACAGGGTAGAGGGACTGAAGCTTTCTTT
NA,TRBV6-1,TRBD2,TRBJ2-1,CASSESGGYNEQFF,TGTGCCAGCAGTGAAAGCGGGGGATACAATGAGCAGTTCTTC
NA,TRBV14,TRBD1,TRBJ1-2,CASSRGERSDRENGYTF,TGTGCCAGCAGCCGCGGTGAAAGGTCCGACAGGGAGAATGGCTACACCTTC
NA,TRBV29-1,NA,TRBJ1-2,CSVVQGSGWGYTF,TGCAGCGTTGTACAGGGAAGTGGTTGGGGCTACACCTTC
NA,TRBV9,NA,TRBJ1-3,CASSVEGVSGNTIYF,TGTGCCAGCAGCGTAGAAGGGGTCTCTGGAAACACCATATATTTT
few,TRBV7-3,NA,TRBJ1-2,CASSLFPGLGYTF,TGTGCCAGCAGCTTATTTCCCGGTCTTGGCTACACCTTC